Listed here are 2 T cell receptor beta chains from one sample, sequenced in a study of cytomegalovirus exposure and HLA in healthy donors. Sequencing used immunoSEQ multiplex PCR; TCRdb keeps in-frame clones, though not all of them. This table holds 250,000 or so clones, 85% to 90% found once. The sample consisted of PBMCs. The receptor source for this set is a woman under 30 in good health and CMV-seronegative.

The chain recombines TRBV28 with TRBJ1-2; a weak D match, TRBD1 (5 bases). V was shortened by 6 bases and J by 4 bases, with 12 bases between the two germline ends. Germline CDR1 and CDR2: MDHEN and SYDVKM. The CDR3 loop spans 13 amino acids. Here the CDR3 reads CASSKTVPYGYTF. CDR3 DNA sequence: TGTGCCAGCAGCAAGACAGTTCCCTATGGCTACACCTTC.

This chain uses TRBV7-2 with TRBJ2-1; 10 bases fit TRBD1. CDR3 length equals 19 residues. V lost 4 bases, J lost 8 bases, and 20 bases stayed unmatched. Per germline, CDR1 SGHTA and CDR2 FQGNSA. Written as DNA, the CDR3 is TGTGCCAGCAGCTCAGCCAAACCCGGGACAGGGGCCCCCGCCCATGAGCAGTTCTTC. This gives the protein CASSSAKPGTGAPAHEQFF.